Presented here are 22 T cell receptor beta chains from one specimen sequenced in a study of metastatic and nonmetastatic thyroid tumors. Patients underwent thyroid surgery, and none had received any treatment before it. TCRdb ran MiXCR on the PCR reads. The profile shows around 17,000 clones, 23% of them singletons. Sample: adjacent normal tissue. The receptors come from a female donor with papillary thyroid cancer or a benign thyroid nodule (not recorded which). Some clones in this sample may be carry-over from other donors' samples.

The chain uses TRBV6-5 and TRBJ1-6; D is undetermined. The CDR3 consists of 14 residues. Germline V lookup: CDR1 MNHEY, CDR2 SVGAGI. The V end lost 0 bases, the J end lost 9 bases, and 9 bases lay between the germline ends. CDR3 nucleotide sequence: TGTGCCAGCAGTTACTCCGGGGTGGGTTCACCCCTCCACTTT. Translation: CASSYSGVGSPLHF.

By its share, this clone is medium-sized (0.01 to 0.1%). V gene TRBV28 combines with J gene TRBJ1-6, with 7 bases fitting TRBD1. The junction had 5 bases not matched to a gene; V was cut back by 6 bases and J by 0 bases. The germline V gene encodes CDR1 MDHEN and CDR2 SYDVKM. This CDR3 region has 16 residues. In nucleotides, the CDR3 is TGTGCCAGCAGGAAACAGGGGAGCTCCTATAATTCACCCCTCCACTTT. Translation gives CASRKQGSSYNSPLHF.

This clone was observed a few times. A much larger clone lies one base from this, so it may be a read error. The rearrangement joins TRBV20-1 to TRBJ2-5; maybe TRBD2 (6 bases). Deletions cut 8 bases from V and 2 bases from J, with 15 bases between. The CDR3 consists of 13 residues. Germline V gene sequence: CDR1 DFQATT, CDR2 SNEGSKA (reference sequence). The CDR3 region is CSSRPSEQETQYF. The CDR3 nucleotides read TGCAGTTCTCGCCCTAGCGAGCAAGAGACCCAGTACTTC.

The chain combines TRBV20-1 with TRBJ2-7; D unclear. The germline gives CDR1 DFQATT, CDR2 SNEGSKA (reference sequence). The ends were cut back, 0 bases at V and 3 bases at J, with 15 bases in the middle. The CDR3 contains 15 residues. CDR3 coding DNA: TGCAGTGCTAGAGATATGAGTTGGGGTTGCTACGAGCAGTACTTC. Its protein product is CSARDMSWGCYEQYF.

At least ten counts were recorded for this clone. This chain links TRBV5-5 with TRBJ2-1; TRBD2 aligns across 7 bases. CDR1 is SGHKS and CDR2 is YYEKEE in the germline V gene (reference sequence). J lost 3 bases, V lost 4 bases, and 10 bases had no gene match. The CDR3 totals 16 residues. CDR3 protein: CASSPRSAGVYNEQFF. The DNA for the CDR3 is TGTGCCAGCAGCCCGAGGTCGGCGGGAGTCTACAATGAGCAGTTCTTC.

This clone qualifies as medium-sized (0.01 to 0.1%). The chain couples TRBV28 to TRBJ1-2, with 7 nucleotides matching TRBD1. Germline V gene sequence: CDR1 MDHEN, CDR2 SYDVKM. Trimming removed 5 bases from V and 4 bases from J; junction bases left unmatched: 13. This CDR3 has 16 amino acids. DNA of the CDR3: TGTGCCAGCAGTCAGTACACAGGGGCACTCGTCTATGGCTACACCTTC. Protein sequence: CASSQYTGALVYGYTF.

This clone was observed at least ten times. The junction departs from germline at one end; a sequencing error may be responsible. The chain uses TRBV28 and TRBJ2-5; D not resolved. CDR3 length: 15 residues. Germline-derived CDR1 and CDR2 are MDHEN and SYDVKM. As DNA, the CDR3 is TGTGCCTGCAGTGAGGTTATGTCATACCAAGAGACCCAGTACTTC. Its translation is CACSEVMSYQETQYF.

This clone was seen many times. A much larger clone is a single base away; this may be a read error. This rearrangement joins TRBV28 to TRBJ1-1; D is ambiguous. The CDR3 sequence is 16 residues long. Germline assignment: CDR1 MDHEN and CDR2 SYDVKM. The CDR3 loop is CAGSLPSAWGYTEAFF. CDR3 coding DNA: TGTGCCGGCAGTTTACCCTCGGCTTGGGGTTACACTGAAGCTTTCTTT.

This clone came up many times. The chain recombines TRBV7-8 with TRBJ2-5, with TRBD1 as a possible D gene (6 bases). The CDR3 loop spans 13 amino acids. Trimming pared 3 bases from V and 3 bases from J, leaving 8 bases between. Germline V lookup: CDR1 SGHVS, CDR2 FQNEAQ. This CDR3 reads CASSFGQKETQYF. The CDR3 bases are TGTGCCAGCAGCTTCGGACAGAAAGAGACCCAGTACTTC.

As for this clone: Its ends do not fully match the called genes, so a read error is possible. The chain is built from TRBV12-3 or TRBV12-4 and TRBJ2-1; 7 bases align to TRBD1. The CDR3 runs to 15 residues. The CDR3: CATSPLGQLDNEQFF. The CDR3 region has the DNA TGTGCCACCAGTCCCTTGGGACAGTTAGACAATGAGCAGTTCTTC.

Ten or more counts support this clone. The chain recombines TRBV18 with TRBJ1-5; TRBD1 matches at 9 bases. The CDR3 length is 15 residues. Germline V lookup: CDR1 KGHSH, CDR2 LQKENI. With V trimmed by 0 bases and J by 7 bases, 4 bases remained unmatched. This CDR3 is CASSPPGQGGQPQHF. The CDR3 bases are TGTGCCAGCTCACCACCGGGACAGGGTGGACAGCCCCAGCATTTT.

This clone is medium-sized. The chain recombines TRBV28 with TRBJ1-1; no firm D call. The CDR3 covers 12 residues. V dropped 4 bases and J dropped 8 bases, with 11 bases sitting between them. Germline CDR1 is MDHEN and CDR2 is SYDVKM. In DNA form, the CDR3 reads TGTGCCAGCAGTTCCGGTTGGGAAGAAGCTTTCTTT. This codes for CASSSGWEEAFF.

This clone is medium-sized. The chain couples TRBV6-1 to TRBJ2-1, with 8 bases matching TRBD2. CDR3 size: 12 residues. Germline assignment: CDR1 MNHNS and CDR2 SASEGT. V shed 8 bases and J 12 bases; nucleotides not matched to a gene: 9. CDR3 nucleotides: TGTGCCAGCGGTAATAGCGGGATAGGGCAGTTCTTC. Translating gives CASGNSGIGQFF.

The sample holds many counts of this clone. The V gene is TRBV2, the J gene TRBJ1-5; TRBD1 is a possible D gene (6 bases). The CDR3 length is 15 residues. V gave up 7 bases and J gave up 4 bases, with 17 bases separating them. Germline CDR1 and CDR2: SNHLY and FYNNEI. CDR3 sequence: CASTEGGSMNQPQHF. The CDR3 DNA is TGTGCCAGCACCGAGGGGGGAAGTATGAATCAGCCCCAGCATTTT.

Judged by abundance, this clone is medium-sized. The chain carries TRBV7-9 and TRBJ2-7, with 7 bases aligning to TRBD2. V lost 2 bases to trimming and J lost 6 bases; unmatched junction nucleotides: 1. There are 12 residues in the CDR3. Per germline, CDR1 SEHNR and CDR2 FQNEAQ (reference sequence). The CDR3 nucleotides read TGTGCCAGCAGCTTATGGGAGGGCGAGCAGTACTTC. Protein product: CASSLWEGEQYF.

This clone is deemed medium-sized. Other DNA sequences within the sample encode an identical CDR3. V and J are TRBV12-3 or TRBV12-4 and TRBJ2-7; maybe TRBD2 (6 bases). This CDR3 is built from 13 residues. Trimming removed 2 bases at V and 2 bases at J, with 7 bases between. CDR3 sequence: CASSLREAYEQYF. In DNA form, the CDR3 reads TGTGCCAGCAGTTTAAGGGAGGCCTACGAGCAGTACTTC.

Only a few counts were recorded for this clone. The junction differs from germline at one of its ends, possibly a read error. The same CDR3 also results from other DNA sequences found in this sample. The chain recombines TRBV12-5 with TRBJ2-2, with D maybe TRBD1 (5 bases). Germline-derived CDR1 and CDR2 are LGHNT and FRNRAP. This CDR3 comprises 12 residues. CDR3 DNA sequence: TGTGCTAGTTCGCCTGGGGCCGGTGAGCTGTTTTTT. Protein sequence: CASSPGAGELFF.

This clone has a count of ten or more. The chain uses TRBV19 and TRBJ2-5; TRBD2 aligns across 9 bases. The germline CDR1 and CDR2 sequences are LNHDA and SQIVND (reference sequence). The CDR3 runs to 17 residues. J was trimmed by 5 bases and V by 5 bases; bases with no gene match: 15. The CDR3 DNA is TGTGCCAGTAGTCCCTACCTGCGGGAGGGCTTCGTGGAGACCCAGTACTTC. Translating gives CASSPYLREGFVETQYF.

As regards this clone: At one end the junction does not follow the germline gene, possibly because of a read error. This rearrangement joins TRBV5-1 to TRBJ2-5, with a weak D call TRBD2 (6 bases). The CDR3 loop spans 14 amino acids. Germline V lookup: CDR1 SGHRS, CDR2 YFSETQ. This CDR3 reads CASSLDSGQETQYF. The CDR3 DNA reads TGCGCCAGCAGCTTGGATAGCGGCCAAGAGACACAGTACTTC.

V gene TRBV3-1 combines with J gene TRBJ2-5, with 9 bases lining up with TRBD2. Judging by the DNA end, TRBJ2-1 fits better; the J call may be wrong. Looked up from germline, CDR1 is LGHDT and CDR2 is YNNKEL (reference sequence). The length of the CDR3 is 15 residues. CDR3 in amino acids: CASSPRGTSLNEQFF. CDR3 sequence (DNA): TGTGCCAGCAGCCCCCGGGGGACTAGCCTCAATGAGCAGTTCTTC.

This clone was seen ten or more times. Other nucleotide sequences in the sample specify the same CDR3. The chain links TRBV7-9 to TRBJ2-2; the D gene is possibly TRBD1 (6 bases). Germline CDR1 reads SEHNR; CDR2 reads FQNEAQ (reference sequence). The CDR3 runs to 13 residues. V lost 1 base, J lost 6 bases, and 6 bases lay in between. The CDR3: CASSLGTAGELFF. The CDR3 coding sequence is TGTGCCAGCAGCTTAGGGACAGCCGGGGAGCTGTTTTTT.

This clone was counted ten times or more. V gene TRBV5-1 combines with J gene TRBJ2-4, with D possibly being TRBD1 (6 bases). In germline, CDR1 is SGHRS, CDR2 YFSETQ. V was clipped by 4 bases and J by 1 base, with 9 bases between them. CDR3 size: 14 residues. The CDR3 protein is CASSPDRAKNIQYF. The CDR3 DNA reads TGCGCCAGCAGCCCCGACAGGGCCAAAAACATTCAGTACTTC.